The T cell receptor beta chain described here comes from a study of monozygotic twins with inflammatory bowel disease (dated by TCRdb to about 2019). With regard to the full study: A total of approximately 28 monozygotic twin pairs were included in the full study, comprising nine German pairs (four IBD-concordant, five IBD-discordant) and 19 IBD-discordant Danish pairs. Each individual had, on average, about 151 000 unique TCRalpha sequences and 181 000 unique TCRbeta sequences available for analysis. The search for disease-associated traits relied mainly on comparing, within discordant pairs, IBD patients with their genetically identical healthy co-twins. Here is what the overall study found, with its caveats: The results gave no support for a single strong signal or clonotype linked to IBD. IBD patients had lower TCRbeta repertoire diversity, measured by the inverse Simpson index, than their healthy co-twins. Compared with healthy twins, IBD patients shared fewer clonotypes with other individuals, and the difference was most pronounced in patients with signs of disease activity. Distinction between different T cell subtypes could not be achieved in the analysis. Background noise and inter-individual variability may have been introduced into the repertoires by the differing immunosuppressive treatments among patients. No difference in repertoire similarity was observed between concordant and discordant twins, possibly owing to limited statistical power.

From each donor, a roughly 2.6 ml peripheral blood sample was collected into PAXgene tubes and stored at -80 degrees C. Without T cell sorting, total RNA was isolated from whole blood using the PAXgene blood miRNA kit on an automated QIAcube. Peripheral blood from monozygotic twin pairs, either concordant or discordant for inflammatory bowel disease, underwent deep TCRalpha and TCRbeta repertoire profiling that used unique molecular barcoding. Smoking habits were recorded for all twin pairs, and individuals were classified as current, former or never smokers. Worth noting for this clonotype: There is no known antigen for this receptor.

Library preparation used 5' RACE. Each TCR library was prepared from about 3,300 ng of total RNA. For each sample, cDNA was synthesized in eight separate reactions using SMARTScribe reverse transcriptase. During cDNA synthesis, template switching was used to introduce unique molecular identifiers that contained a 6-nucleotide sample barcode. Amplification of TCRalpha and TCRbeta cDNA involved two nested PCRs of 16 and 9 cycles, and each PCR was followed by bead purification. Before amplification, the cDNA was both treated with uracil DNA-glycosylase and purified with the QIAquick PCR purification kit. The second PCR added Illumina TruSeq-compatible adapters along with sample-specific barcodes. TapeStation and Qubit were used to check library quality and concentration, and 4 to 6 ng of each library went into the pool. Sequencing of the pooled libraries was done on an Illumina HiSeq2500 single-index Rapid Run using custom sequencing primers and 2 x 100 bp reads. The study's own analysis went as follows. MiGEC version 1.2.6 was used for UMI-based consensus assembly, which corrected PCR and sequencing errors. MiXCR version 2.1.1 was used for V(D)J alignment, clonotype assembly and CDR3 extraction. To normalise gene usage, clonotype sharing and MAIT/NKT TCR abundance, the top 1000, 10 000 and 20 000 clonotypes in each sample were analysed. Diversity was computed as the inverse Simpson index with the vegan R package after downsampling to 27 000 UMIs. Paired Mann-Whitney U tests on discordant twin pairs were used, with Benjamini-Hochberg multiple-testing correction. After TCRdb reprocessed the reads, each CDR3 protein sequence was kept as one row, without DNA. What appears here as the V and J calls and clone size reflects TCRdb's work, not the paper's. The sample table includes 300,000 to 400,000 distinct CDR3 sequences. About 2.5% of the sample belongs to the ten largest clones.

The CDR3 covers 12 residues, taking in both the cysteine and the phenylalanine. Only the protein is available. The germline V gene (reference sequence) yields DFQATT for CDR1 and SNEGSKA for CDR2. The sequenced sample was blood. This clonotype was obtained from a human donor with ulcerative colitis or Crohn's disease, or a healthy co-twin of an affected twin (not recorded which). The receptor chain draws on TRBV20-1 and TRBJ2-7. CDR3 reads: CSTGPEVDEQYF.